This T cell receptor beta chain originates from a study of PD-1 blockade in classical Hodgkin lymphoma (dated by TCRdb to about 2020). With regard to the full study: Nivolumab dosing was 3 mg/kg intravenously every 2 weeks, continuing until either disease progression or unacceptable toxicity. A peripheral blood immune signature of response to PD-1 blockade in classical Hodgkin lymphoma was defined using TCR beta sequencing and CyTOF.

The CDR1 and CDR2 encoded by the germline V gene (reference sequence) are SEHNR and FQNEAQ. The germline V and J ends show losses of 5 bases and 0 bases respectively, and no gene match explains 6 bases of the junction. Spanning cysteine to phenylalanine, the CDR3 consists of 15 amino acids. Only the CDR3 part of the read is kept: 45 bases, read in frame from the first base. Genomic DNA was isolated using the Qiagen DNeasy kit from unsorted PBMCs as well as from negatively selected CD4+ and CD8+ fractions. TCR beta CDR3 regions were amplified by immunoSEQ multiplex PCR using primers annealing to V and J segments. A synthetic immune receptor repertoire was used to minimize amplification bias, and remaining bias was computationally removed after sequencing. The original methods were these. Repertoire diversity was quantified as the Shannon entropy index using custom Python scripts. Unsorted, CD4+ and CD8+ repertoires were examined separately, except in combined analyses, for which CD4+ and CD8+ sequences were merged in silico. Clonal expansion was defined as a frequency increase of at least 2-fold after treatment compared with C1D1, and clones undetected at baseline were assigned a pseudocount of 0.5. Clones with 0 or 1 copy at C1D1 were defined as singleton clones, while clones with 2 or more copies were defined as non-singleton clones. Clones expanded in unsorted samples were labelled as CD4+, CD8+ or unknown by matching protein sequences in sorted samples from the same patient. Wilcoxon tests were applied to paired samples to test diversity changes from C1D1 to C4D1. TCRdb stores this immuneACCESS table with in-frame sequences only. Part of the clones is absent; in the studies checked, under half of the shortfall reflects unresolved V genes, and no reason is known for the rest. The DNA gave D and trimming, while V, J and clone size come from that table. This sample lists about 29,000 clones; approximately 86% were detected once. Of the sample, 6.5% to 7.5% falls within the top ten clones.

Paper-wide results and their limitations: Newly diagnosed patients were reported to have lower baseline TCR diversity than healthy donors, and relapsed/refractory patients were reported to have lower baseline TCR diversity still. Only a single clinical trial cohort was studied, and what caused the repertoire differences, possibly disease activity or prior therapy, remained undefined. A significant rise by C4D1 was seen in CD4+ but not CD8+ TCR diversity (p=0.0027 vs p=0.16), with the rise being most apparent in complete responders (p=0.02). Baseline diversity similar to that of newly diagnosed patients was observed in trial patients achieving complete response, whereas significantly lower diversity was observed in partial responders and progressors. Diversity was lower in patients who began nivolumab less than 1 year after ASCT, so these patients were left out of later analyses to avoid confounding by immune reconstitution.

Remarks on this clone: No cognate antigen has been identified for it. Base quality data are lacking; no much larger clone is found one base away.

The time point label of this sample denotes: cycle 1 day 1 (C1D1), immediately before nivolumab initiation. Every trial patient had relapsed after autologous stem cell transplantation, and cohorts A, B and C differed in prior brentuximab vedotin exposure. A Miltenyi CD8+ T cell isolation kit was used for magnetic negative selection to purify CD8+ T cells from thawed PBMCs. A total of 50 to 70 patients with relapsed/refractory classical Hodgkin lymphoma made up the trial cohort, and each patient's best overall response was complete response, partial response or progressive disease. Trial patients were treated with single-agent nivolumab in the multi-cohort phase II CheckMate 205 trial. An independent review committee assessed best overall response by applying the 2007 International Working Group response criteria. Trial PBMCs were collected immediately before nivolumab initiation (C1D1) and during therapy at cycle 2 day 1 and cycle 4 day 1. After peripheral blood was drawn into 8 mL Vacutainer Cell Preparation Tubes, PBMCs were isolated by centrifugation and then cryopreserved. Purified CD4+ and CD8+ fractions were prepared only for cases with an additional available PBMC sample. On LS columns in a quadroMACS separator, the magnetically labelled cells were depleted, and the flow-through was collected as the purified fraction.

The rearrangement joined TRBV7-9 to TRBJ2-7, and 8 junctional nucleotides match TRBD1. This sequence originates from a human donor with classical Hodgkin lymphoma. The sequencing used CD8+ T cells from blood, collected at baseline. The CDR3 reads as follows: CASSPQGADSYEQYF. At the DNA level, the sequence is TGTGCCAGCAGCCCCCAGGGGGCCGACTCCTACGAGCAGTACTTC.